A single sample is the source of the 10 T cell receptor beta chains below, sequenced in a study of shared clonotypes between healthy human individuals. Sequencing was performed with immunoSEQ multiplex PCR; in TCRdb, only in-frame clones are kept and a portion is missing. The sample holds roughly 2,300,000 clones, around 93% seen once. Source material: naive CD4+ T cells from PBMCs. Subset: CD45RA+ positively selected. These receptors were collected from a man aged 18 to 29 in good health. Some clones in this sample may be carry-over from other donors' samples.

The chain employs TRBV2 and TRBJ1-5; the D gene is possibly TRBD1 (6 bases). V lost 8 bases and J lost 7, with 24 bases in between. The germline V gene encodes CDR1 SNHLY and CDR2 FYNNEI. The CDR3 has 16 residues. The CDR3 reads CASGQPVGGAGQPQHF. In DNA form, the CDR3 reads TGTGCCAGCGGCCAACCGGTTGGGGGGGCAGGACAGCCCCAGCATTTT.

To note about this clone: Other nucleotide sequences from this sample produce the same CDR3. J is TRBJ2-3 and V is TRBV9, with 12 positions matching TRBD2. V lost 1 base to trimming and J lost 1 base; unmatched junction nucleotides: 7. CDR3 size: 18 residues. Germline assignment: CDR1 SGDLS and CDR2 YYNGEE. CDR3 nucleotide sequence: TGTGCCAGCAGCGTACTAGCGGGAGGGCCGGGTGGCACAGATACGCAGTATTTT. Protein sequence: CASSVLAGGPGGTDTQYF. Based on the CDR3 plus reference TRBV9 and TRBJ2-3, the full variable domain is DSGVTQTPKHLITATGQRVTLRCSPRSGDLSVYWYQQSLDQGLQFLIQYYNGEERAKGNILERFSAQQFPDLHSELNLSSLELGDSALYFCASSVLAGGPGGTDTQYFGPGTRLTVL.

This chain uses TRBV28 with TRBJ2-4; D ambiguous. Germline values: CDR1 MDHEN, CDR2 SYDVKM. V lost 7 bases and J 8 bases, leaving 15 bases between the germline ends. The CDR3 is 13 residues long. CDR3 nucleotide sequence: TGTGCCAGCAAAGACGGTATAGTAGACATTCAGTACTTC. It specifies CASKDGIVDIQYF.

As to this clone: The same CDR3 also results from other DNA sequences found in this sample. V usage is TRBV15 and J usage is TRBJ1-4; no reliable D call. Germline CDR1 LNHNV, CDR2 YYDKDF (reference sequence). Trimming left V 3 bases short and J 8 bases short, with 7 bases between. This CDR3 contains 12 residues. The CDR3 loop is CATSSRLEKLFF. The DNA of the CDR3 is TGTGCCACCAGCAGTAGACTAGAAAAACTGTTTTTT.

Note on this clone: The junction does not match germline at one end; this may be a read error. This chain joins TRBV5-1 and TRBJ1-2; 8 bases agree with TRBD1. The germline V gene has CDR1 SGHRS and CDR2 YFSETQ. The CDR3 extends over 17 amino acids. The CDR3: CASSLVGADRVNHGYTF. The CDR3 nucleotides read TGCGCCAGCAGCTTGGTAGGCGCGGACAGGGTTAACCATGGCTACACCTTC.

The V gene is TRBV6-6, the J gene TRBJ2-7, with 9 nucleotides matching TRBD1. The CDR3 has 16 amino acids. With 3 bases clipped from V and 6 bases from J, the junction kept 12 bases outside the gene matches. Germline lookup yields CDR1 MNHNY and CDR2 SVGAGI (reference sequence). The CDR3 spells CASSYRGQGRLSEQYF. The CDR3 DNA reads as TGTGCCAGCAGTTATCGCGGACAGGGGAGATTAAGCGAGCAGTACTTC.

The rearrangement uses TRBV6-5 and TRBJ2-5, with TRBD1 as a possible D gene (5 bases). V gave up 5 bases and J gave up 3 bases, with 13 bases separating them. This CDR3 is 14 amino acids long. CDR1 is MNHEY, CDR2 SVGAGI, per germline. In nucleotides, the CDR3 is TGTGCCAGCAGTCGCTTTCTAGGGGAAGAGACCCAGTACTTC. Its protein product is CASSRFLGEETQYF.

The chain joins TRBV27 to TRBJ1-5, with D uncertain. The CDR3 extends over 15 amino acids. The V gene's germline CDR1 is MNHEY and CDR2 SMNVEV (reference sequence). Trimming removed 1 base from V and 0 bases from J, with 7 bases in between. For the CDR3, the DNA is TGTGCCAGCAGTTTATTCGGGCTTAGCAATCAGCCCCAGCATTTT. This translates into CASSLFGLSNQPQHF.

This chain joins TRBV7-6 and TRBJ2-1; D may be TRBD2 (7 bases). Germline V gives CDR1 SGHVS, CDR2 FNYEAQ. The V and J ends lost 8 bases and 7 bases respectively, with 21 bases between them. CDR3 size: 15 residues. DNA of the CDR3: TGTGCCAGCGGTCTAATTCCGGGGGGCCCGAATGAGCAGTTCTTC. Its protein is CASGLIPGGPNEQFF.

The chain links TRBV7-2 to TRBJ2-7; 7 bases are a match to TRBD2. The ends lost 1 base at V and 3 bases at J; junction bases unmatched: 3. Germline-derived CDR1 and CDR2 are SGHTA and FQGNSA. CDR3 size: 14 residues. Here the CDR3 reads CASSLGDYFYEQYF. The CDR3 nucleotides are TGTGCCAGCAGCTTAGGGGACTATTTCTACGAGCAGTACTTC.